A selection of T cell receptor beta chains follows, all from one sample in a study of early T cells in non-severe SARS-CoV-2 infection. TCRdb called the 5' RACE reads again in MiXCR, with one record for every CDR3 protein. The table lists about 40,000 distinct CDR3 sequences, roughly 5% of them singletons, with approximately 4.8% in the top ten. The sample taken for sequencing was whole blood. The receptors originated from an adult who was a healthcare worker with PCR-confirmed SARS-CoV-2 infection or an uninfected control (not recorded which). Each CDR3 is given with its conserved first and last residue. Each record gives: D gene, V gene, J gene, clone size, CDR3 DNA, CDR3 protein. D genes are given only for firm matches. Expanded clones get a size class; other rows say once, few or many, or leave the size out.

.,TRBV10-1,TRBJ2-3,many,TGCGCCAGCAGTGAGGTGGGAATCAAAACGCAGTATTTT,CASSEVGIKTQYF
.,TRBV18,TRBJ2-2,many,TGTGCCAGCTCACCGCGGCAGGCGAACACCGGGGAGCTGTTTTTT,CASSPRQANTGELFF
TRBD1,TRBV3-1,TRBJ2-5,many,TGTGCCAGCAGCCCCCAGGGGGCGCGAGGGGAGACCCAGTACTTC,CASSPQGARGETQYF
.,TRBV6-5,TRBJ2-5,.,TGTGCCAGCAGTTACTCGACCGGGACCCAGTACTTC,CASSYSTGTQYF
TRBD2,TRBV11-2,TRBJ2-3,.,TGTGCCAGCAGCTCGGGGGGGGGCACAGATACGCAGTATTTT,CASSSGGGTDTQYF
TRBD2,TRBV7-9,TRBJ2-1,many,TGTGCCAGCATGAGCGGGATTGACTACAATGAGCAGTTCTTC,CASMSGIDYNEQFF
.,TRBV3-1,TRBJ2-3,many,TGTGCCAGCAGCCAAGACGCCAGGGACGAGTATTTT,CASSQDARDEYF
TRBD1,TRBV12-3/TRBV12-4,TRBJ2-7,few,TGTGCCAGCAGTTTGGGACAGGAGACCTACGAGCAGTACTTC,CASSLGQETYEQYF
.,TRBV5-1,TRBJ1-1,.,TGCGCCAGCAGCTTGTTACTACAGGGTAACACTGAAGCTTTCTTT,CASSLLLQGNTEAFF
.,TRBV20-1,TRBJ2-1,many,TGCAGTGCTAAACCTAACTGGGACTACAATGAGCAGTTCTTC,CSAKPNWDYNEQFF
TRBD1,TRBV5-1,TRBJ1-4,many,TGCGCCAGCAGCGAGGCCGGGACAGGAAGGGAAAAACTGTTTTTT,CASSEAGTGREKLFF
.,TRBV7-7,TRBJ2-3,.,TGTGCTAGCAGCTTAAATCCGGGTCCAGGGACAGATACGCAGTATTTT,CASSLNPGPGTDTQYF
.,TRBV3-1,TRBJ1-6,.,TGTGCCAGCAGCCAAGATTCGGGGACTGCCTATAATTCACCCCTCCACTTT,CASSQDSGTAYNSPLHF
.,TRBV12-3/TRBV12-4,TRBJ2-7,.,TGTGCCAGCAGTTTATCGCCGGGTCTCCACGAGCAGTACTTC,CASSLSPGLHEQYF
.,TRBV30,TRBJ1-1,few,TGTGCCTGGACCGGGCCGGCTGAAGCTTTCTTT,CAWTGPAEAFF
.,TRBV5-5,TRBJ2-2,many,TGTGCCAGCAGCTTGATTACCACCACCGGGGAGCTGTTTTTT,CASSLITTTGELFF
.,TRBV5-4,TRBJ1-1,many,TGTGCCAGCAGCTTTAGTAACAAATGGGACACTGAAGCTTTCTTT,CASSFSNKWDTEAFF
TRBD1,TRBV6-5,TRBJ2-7,many,TGTGCCAGCACTGGCCGGGACAGGGGCTACGAGCAGTACTTC,CASTGRDRGYEQYF
TRBD1,TRBV29-1,TRBJ1-2,few,TGCAGCGTTGGGACAGGGGAAGGCTACACCTTC,CSVGTGEGYTF
.,TRBV11-3,TRBJ2-3,.,TGTGCCAGCAGCTCGAAACAGGGTGGGGCGGATACGCAGTATTTT,CASSSKQGGADTQYF
TRBD1,TRBV10-1,TRBJ1-4,.,TGCGCCAGCAGTGAGTTACCGGGACAGGGGGCCAACCGTCGGATGAAAAAACTGTTTTTT,CASSELPGQGANRRMKKLFF
.,TRBV5-1,TRBJ1-2,many,TGCGCCAGCAGCTTGGAGGGGTCCCTTTATGGCTACACCTTC,CASSLEGSLYGYTF
TRBD2,TRBV28,TRBJ2-5,many,TGTGCCAGCAGTCTTCCTAGCGGCCCACAAGAGACCCAGTACTTC,CASSLPSGPQETQYF
.,TRBV2,TRBJ2-4,many,TGTGCCAGCAGTGAAGAGCGGCTAGCCAAAAACATTCAGTACTTC,CASSEERLAKNIQYF
TRBD1,TRBV2,TRBJ2-1,.,TGTGCCAGCAGAATACAGGGGGCGCTCGGCAATGAGCAGTTCTTC,CASRIQGALGNEQFF
.,TRBV20-1,TRBJ1-1,many,TGCAGTGCTACGGGCAGCTTGAACACTGAAGCTTTCTTT,CSATGSLNTEAFF
TRBD2,TRBV15,TRBJ2-3,.,TGTGCCACCAGCCTAGGGACTATTACCACAGATACGCAGTATTTT,CATSLGTITTDTQYF
.,TRBV4-1,TRBJ2-7,many,TGCGCCAGCAGCCAAGATCGGAACACAGACGAGCAGTACTTC,CASSQDRNTDEQYF
TRBD1,TRBV6-5,TRBJ1-6,.,TGTGCCAGCAGTTGGGACAGGGCAACCTATAATTCACCCCTCCACTTT,CASSWDRATYNSPLHF
TRBD2,TRBV9,TRBJ2-5,many,TGTGCCAGCAGCGTGGCTCCGACTAGCAGGAACCAAGAGACCCAGTACTTC,CASSVAPTSRNQETQYF
TRBD2,TRBV4-1,TRBJ2-1,.,TGCGCCAGCAGCCAAGAAATCCTGGGGACTAGCCGCCTCAATGAGCAGTTCTTC,CASSQEILGTSRLNEQFF
.,TRBV28,TRBJ2-2,.,TGTGCCAGCCCCTCGCGGGGCGGGGAGCTGTTTTTT,CASPSRGGELFF
TRBD1,TRBV5-6,TRBJ1-2,.,TGTGCCAGCAGCTTGGGGGACAGAATATCCTATGGCTACACCTTC,CASSLGDRISYGYTF
.,TRBV6-2/TRBV6-3,TRBJ2-1,many,TGTGCCACGGACGGCGCCAGCTCCTACAATGAGCAGTTCTTC,CATDGASSYNEQFF
.,TRBV7-8,TRBJ1-1,.,TGTGCCAGCAGCTTATTCAGGGTGGAAGCTTTCTTT,CASSLFRVEAFF
.,TRBV11-2,TRBJ1-1,many,TGTGCCAGCAGCTTCGCGGGACTAATGAACACTGAAGCTTTCTTT,CASSFAGLMNTEAFF
.,TRBV10-3,TRBJ1-6,.,TGTGCCATCAGTGAGTCGAGCGCGGGATCACCCCTCCACTTT,CAISESSAGSPLHF
.,TRBV2,TRBJ2-2,many,TGTGCCAGCAGCGCCGGGACAAACACCGGGGAGCTGTTTTTT,CASSAGTNTGELFF
.,TRBV3-1,TRBJ2-7,.,TGTGCCAGCCGGCCTACAGGGAAAACCTACGAGCAGTACTTC,CASRPTGKTYEQYF
TRBD1,TRBV20-1,TRBJ1-5,medium-sized,TGCAGTGCTAGAGACTCCGGGACAGGACCGGGCGGGGTTCAGCCCCAGCATTTT,CSARDSGTGPGGVQPQHF
.,TRBV7-2,TRBJ1-6,.,TGTGCCAGCAGCTTAGGGACCGATTCACCCCTCCACTTT,CASSLGTDSPLHF
.,TRBV19,TRBJ2-2,few,TGTGCCAGTGGATCCCAGTCCTCAATTGCCGGGGAGCTGTTTTTT,CASGSQSSIAGELFF
TRBD2,TRBV20-1,TRBJ2-1,many,TGCAGTGCTACCAGGACTAGCGGGAGGGCCATTGAGCAGTTCTTC,CSATRTSGRAIEQFF
TRBD1,TRBV3-1,TRBJ2-3,many,TGTGCCAGCAGCCAGGGACAGGGGATAGCAGATACGCAGTATTTT,CASSQGQGIADTQYF
.,TRBV5-4,TRBJ1-1,.,TGTGCCAGCAGCCCTTCCCTCGACAATGAAGCTTTCTTT,CASSPSLDNEAFF
.,TRBV29-1,TRBJ1-2,many,TGCAGCGTTTTTCAGCAGGGTGGCTACACCTTC,CSVFQQGGYTF
.,TRBV7-3,TRBJ2-2,few,TGTGCCAGCAGCTTTAACTTGGACACCGGGGAGCTGTTTTTT,CASSFNLDTGELFF
.,TRBV27,TRBJ1-2,many,TGTGCCAGCAGTTACAGCTGGGATAACTATGGCTACACCTTC,CASSYSWDNYGYTF
.,TRBV7-2,TRBJ1-6,few,TGTGCCAGCAGCTTAGAGGGAACGCGCTCCTATAATTCACCCCTCCACTTT,CASSLEGTRSYNSPLHF
TRBD1,TRBV6-2/TRBV6-3,TRBJ1-1,.,TGTGCCAGCAGTTCCGGACAGGGTTTATCGGACACTGAAGCTTTCTTT,CASSSGQGLSDTEAFF
.,TRBV20-1,TRBJ1-1,.,TGCAGGGCCGGATCCGGCAGTACTGAAGCTTTCTTT,CRAGSGSTEAFF
.,TRBV6-5,TRBJ1-1,many,TGTGCCAGCAGCCCCCCCCAGGCGGTTGGGGAGAACACTGAAGCTTTCTTT,CASSPPQAVGENTEAFF
TRBD2,TRBV19,TRBJ2-4,many,TGTGCCAGTAGTATTAGCGGGGGGGCCGTTTCCAACATTCAGTACTTC,CASSISGGAVSNIQYF
TRBD2,TRBV7-2,TRBJ2-5,medium-sized,TGTGCCAGCAGCCCTAGCGGGGGGGCGGTGAAGACCCAGTACTTC,CASSPSGGAVKTQYF
.,TRBV2,TRBJ2-7,many,TGTGCCAGCAGGGGACCCGGCCCCTACGAGCAGTACTTC,CASRGPGPYEQYF
.,TRBV25-1,TRBJ1-2,medium-sized,TGTGCCAGCAGTGAAGGGACAACAGCGCGAGACTATGGCTACACCTTC,CASSEGTTARDYGYTF
.,TRBV20-1,TRBJ1-3,.,TGCAGTGCTAGACTTACAGGAAACACCATATATTTT,CSARLTGNTIYF